Included here is one TCR beta chain sequence, with context. This clonotype was picked up a small number of times. No antigen is known for it. No base-level quality is on record; no much larger clone is a single base apart. Reading the germline V gene gives CDR1 MNHEY and CDR2 SVGEGT. Including cysteine and phenylalanine, the CDR3 has 14 amino acids. Here the CDR3 DNA is all that survives: 42 bases in frame from base 1. V loses 7 bases of germline sequence and J loses 4 bases, and the interval between the two ends is 13 bases. The sample belongs to a study of T-cell memory formation after mild COVID-19 (dated by TCRdb to about 2021). At the level of the whole study: TCR sequence clusters from the two donors were largely donor specific. Two young, previously healthy adult volunteers made up the cohort, one male and one female. In a couple of donors, T-cell clones that expanded and contracted after mild COVID-19 were tracked by sequencing TCRalpha and TCRbeta repertoires over time.

Ficoll-Paque density gradient centrifugation was used to isolate PBMCs. The study at large found these results: The detection of some responding clones in pre-infection memory suggests that pre-existing cross-reactive memory T cells joined the SARS-CoV-2 response. Contracting CD4+ clones were located mainly in the CM and EM memory subsets, whereas CD8+ clones were found to be enriched in EMRA. The study included only a couple of mild cases, and larger cohorts that include severe cases with pre-infection samples were judged to be necessary. Balanced CD4/CD8 phenotypes were observed for clones contracting from day 15 to 85, whereas a bias towards CD4+ was observed for a second wave of clones expanding from day 15 to 37. SARS-CoV-2 specificity of the second-wave clones peaking on day 37 was not confirmed.

The instrument given in TCRdb is Illumina NovaSeq 6000. TCRalpha and TCRbeta cDNA libraries were constructed by 5'RACE with constant-segment primers, with sample barcodes and unique molecular identifiers being introduced. Trizol reagent was used to extract RNA from every sample. Library amplification was performed in two PCR steps, and a second sample barcode and Illumina TruSeq adapters were introduced in the second step. Sequencing of libraries was performed on an Illumina NovaSeq with 2 x 150 bp paired-end reads. Under the source paper's analysis protocol: The reads were demultiplexed and collapsed into UMI-guided consensus sequences using migec v1.2.7. Using mixcr v2.1.11, the UMI consensuses were aligned to TRA and TRB V and J templates and assembled into clonotypes. A clonotype was counted as expanded or contracted only when both edgeR and NoisET called the clonotype significant, with the noise models trained on biological replicates. For edgeR calls, the cutoffs were a false discovery rate-adjusted p below 0.01 and a log2 fold-change threshold of 1. As an exploratory analysis of dynamics, PCA with hierarchical clustering was applied to max-normalized trajectories of the 1000 most abundant clonotypes. The CD4 or CD8 phenotype of responding clones was assigned using the separately sequenced CD4+ and CD8+ repertoires. Clones were called with MiXCR by TCRdb after fastp trimmed the public reads at Q25, and only in-frame beta chains were retained. Rows with a matching CDR3 protein are joined into one entry that keeps the most common DNA and genes. The V and J calls reflect TCRdb's pipeline rather than the authors' work. This sample is represented by approximately 42,000 distinct CDR3 sequences; 6% to 7% of them were singletons. Approximately 0.74% of the sample belongs to the ten largest clones.

The V and J genes are TRBV6-2 or TRBV6-3 and TRBJ2-2; the D gene could be either TRBD1 or TRBD2, each agreeing at 5 bases. The clonotype was recovered from an adult who had mild COVID-19 (a few samples of this study predate the infection). The sample titles of this study are shuffled in the database, so cell type and time point are left out. Sequencing used PBMCs or a T cell subset sorted from them (not recorded which). The CDR3 protein sequence reads: CASNRGTSTGELFF. At the DNA level, the sequence is TGTGCCAGCAACCGAGGGACGAGCACCGGGGAGCTGTTTTTT.